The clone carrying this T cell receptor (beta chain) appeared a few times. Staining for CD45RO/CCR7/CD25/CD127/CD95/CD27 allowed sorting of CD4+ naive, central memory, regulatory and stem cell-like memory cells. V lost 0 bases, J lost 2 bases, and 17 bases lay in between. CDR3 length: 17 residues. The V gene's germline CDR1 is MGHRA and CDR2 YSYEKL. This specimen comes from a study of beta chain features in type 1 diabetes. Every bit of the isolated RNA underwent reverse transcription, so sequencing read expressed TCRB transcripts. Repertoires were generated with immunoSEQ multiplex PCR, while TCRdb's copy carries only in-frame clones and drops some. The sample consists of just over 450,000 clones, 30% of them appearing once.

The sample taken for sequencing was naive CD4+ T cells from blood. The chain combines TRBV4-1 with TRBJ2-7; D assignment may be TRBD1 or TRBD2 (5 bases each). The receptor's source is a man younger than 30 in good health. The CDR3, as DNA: TGCGCCAGCAGCCAAGAAGTGGGCAGGGAGAAGGCCTACGAGCAGTACTTC. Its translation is CASSQEVGREKAYEQYF.